Each of the 8 T cell receptor beta chains below was sequenced from the same sample in a study of shared clonotypes between healthy human individuals. In the naive CD8 group, cells lacked CD45RO and were positively selected for CCR7, so terminally differentiated effector memory CD45RA+ cells were left out. Sequencing was performed with immunoSEQ multiplex PCR; in TCRdb, only in-frame clones are kept and a portion is missing. The sample comprises about 1.9 million clones, roughly 95% of which are singletons, and under 2% rests with the top ten. Sequencing was done on a sample of naive CD8+ T cells from PBMCs. Every receptor here comes from a man younger than 30 in good health. Some clones in this sample may be carry-over from other donors' samples.

Worth noting for this clone: A much larger clone differs from this one at a single base, so this may be a read error. The chain joins TRBV27 to TRBJ2-5; no definite D call. The last part of the DNA fits TRBJ2-7 better; the J call may be wrong. The CDR3 contains 11 residues. The germline V gene has CDR1 MNHEY and CDR2 SMNVEV (reference sequence). The CDR3 sequence is CASSLGYEQYF. Written as DNA, the CDR3 is TGTGCCAGCAGTTTAGGCTACGAGCAGTACTTC.

Worth noting for this clone: The same CDR3 arises from other DNA sequences in this sample as well. The chain couples TRBV6-1 to TRBJ1-5; D is uncertain. The CDR3 consists of 15 residues. The germline CDR1 and CDR2 sequences are MNHNS and SASEGT. V lost 5 bases and J 0 bases, leaving 11 bases between the germline ends. The CDR3 protein is CASSPTRDSNQPQHF. The CDR3, as DNA: TGTGCCAGCAGTCCAACCCGGGATAGCAATCAGCCCCAGCATTTT.

In the case of this clone: Other DNA sequences in this specimen translate into the identical CDR3. The chain has TRBV6-5 and TRBJ2-7, with a tentative D call TRBD2 (6 bases). The CDR3 totals 14 residues. Germline V CDR1 and CDR2: MNHEY, SVGAGI. Trimming removed 4 bases at V and 3 bases at J, with 13 bases between. This CDR3 reads CASSWRGRFYEQYF. The CDR3 DNA is TGTGCCAGCAGTTGGAGGGGTAGGTTCTACGAGCAGTACTTC.

The CDR3 spells CATGDYSRLNTGELFF. In DNA, the CDR3 is TGCGCCACCGGGGACTACTCACGGTTAAACACCGGGGAGCTGTTTTTT. This rearrangement joins TRBV10-2 to TRBJ2-2; 7 bases align to TRBD2. The CDR3 has 16 amino acids. V was pared by 10 bases and J by 2 bases, with 13 bases of the junction left unmatched. The germline V gene encodes CDR1 WSHSY and CDR2 SAAADI.

This chain connects TRBV19 to TRBJ2-1; TRBD1 aligns across 8 bases. CDR1 is LNHDA, CDR2 SQIVND, per germline (reference sequence). Germline trimming cut 6 bases from V and 0 bases from J; bases unmatched to any gene: 4. CDR3 length equals 15 residues. For the CDR3, the DNA is TGTGCCAGTAGCCGACAGGGGACCTCCTACAATGAGCAGTTCTTC. Translating gives CASSRQGTSYNEQFF.

The rearrangement uses TRBV2 and TRBJ2-7, with a possible D match to TRBD2 (6 bases). This CDR3 is 12 amino acids long. Trimming took off 9 bases at V and 2 bases at J, with 11 bases between the two ends. Germline V gene sequence: CDR1 SNHLY, CDR2 FYNNEI. Here the CDR3 reads CASRLGAYEQYF. The CDR3 DNA reads TGTGCCAGTCGACTAGGAGCCTACGAGCAGTACTTC.

The V call is TRBV11-1, the J call TRBJ2-2, with 15 bases identical to TRBD2. Germline values: CDR1 SGHAT, CDR2 FQDESV (reference sequence). The V and J ends lost 5 bases and 3 bases, in that order; junction bases with no gene match: 1. The CDR3 has 16 residues. CDR3 in DNA: TGTGCCAGCAGCGGACTAGCGGGAGGGTACACCGGGGAGCTGTTTTTT. Amino acid sequence: CASSGLAGGYTGELFF.

This clone was recorded only once. The V and J genes are TRBV28 and TRBJ1-4; the D gene is possibly TRBD1 (5 bases). Germline CDR1 is MDHEN and CDR2 is SYDVKM. CDR3 length: 14 residues. Trimming removed 7 bases at V and 8 bases at J, with 17 bases between. The CDR3 region is CASKLPGRREKLFF. Here the CDR3 DNA reads TGTGCCAGCAAACTTCCGGGACGTAGAGAAAAACTGTTTTTT. The full variable domain, completed using reference TRBV28 and TRBJ1-4, is DVKVTQSSRYLVKRTGEKVFLECVQDMDHENMFWYRQDPGLGLRLIYFSYDVKMKEKGDIPEGYSVSREKKERFSLILESASTNQTSMYLCASKLPGRREKLFFGSGTQLSVL.